These T cell receptor beta chains were read from a single sample in a study of T cells in tumors and immune-related adverse events. Repertoires were generated with immunoSEQ multiplex PCR, while TCRdb's copy carries only in-frame clones and drops some. There are tens of thousands of clones in the sample; under 95% occur only once, and more than 1.1% lies in the top ten. The source material was lymph node tissue, sampled from a patient treated with anti-PD-1 therapy. These receptors all stem from a female donor with metastatic renal cell carcinoma. Each CDR3 is given with its conserved first and last residue. Each record gives: V gene, D gene, J gene, CDR3 protein, CDR3 DNA. A D gene is named only where the DNA matches it firmly.

V: TRBV5-1
D: NA
J: TRBJ2-1
CDR3: CASLGDSYNEQFF
DNA: TGCGCCAGCTTGGGGGACTCATACAATGAGCAGTTCTTC

V: TRBV20-1
D: NA
J: TRBJ1-1
CDR3: CKVRKNTEAFF
DNA: TGCAAGGTCAGGAAGAACACTGAAGCTTTCTTT

V: TRBV7-6
D: TRBD2
J: TRBJ2-1
CDR3: CASSWGLAGAAYNEQFF
DNA: TGTGCCAGCAGCTGGGGACTAGCGGGAGCAGCCTACAATGAGCAGTTCTTC

V: TRBV15
D: TRBD2
J: TRBJ2-2
CDR3: CATSRRTSGTGELFF
DNA: TGTGCCACCAGCAGACGGACTAGCGGCACCGGGGAGCTGTTTTTT

V: TRBV6-1
D: NA
J: TRBJ1-2
CDR3: CASSSRRDGDYGYTF
DNA: TGTGCCAGCAGTAGTCGCAGGGACGGCGACTATGGCTACACCTTC

V: TRBV7-9
D: NA
J: TRBJ2-5
CDR3: CASSPEVGEDKKTQYF
DNA: TGTGCCAGCAGCCCAGAGGTAGGGGAGGATAAGAAGACCCAGTACTTC

V: TRBV21-1
D: NA
J: TRBJ1-6
CDR3: CASSKDPHLEGVDSPLHF
DNA: TGTGCCAGCAGCAAAGATCCCCACCTCGAGGGAGTCGATTCACCCCTCCACTTT

V: TRBV18
D: NA
J: TRBJ2-1
CDR3: CASSPSISSPEQFF
DNA: TGTGCCAGCTCACCAAGCATCAGCTCCCCTGAGCAGTTCTTC

V: TRBV5-6
D: TRBD2
J: TRBJ2-5
CDR3: CASSPYYREGARTQYF
DNA: TGTGCCAGCAGCCCCTACTACCGGGAGGGCGCGAGGACCCAGTACTTC

V: TRBV28
D: TRBD1
J: TRBJ1-5
CDR3: CASSRTGPQHF
DNA: TGTGCCAGCAGCCGGACAGGGCCCCAGCATTTT

V: TRBV5-4
D: NA
J: TRBJ1-1
CDR3: CASSRGGTEAFF
DNA: TGTGCCAGCAGCCGGGGGGGCACTGAAGCTTTCTTT